Only one count was recorded for the clone carrying this T cell receptor (beta chain). Its cognate antigen is unknown. With 0 bases clipped from V and 6 bases from J, the junction kept 2 bases outside the gene matches. Germline V gives CDR1 SGHRS, CDR2 YFSETQ. This CDR3 is 15 amino acids long. The sample belongs to a study of OX40 agonist ivuxolimab in advanced cancers. As for the study in general: Patients were infused with ivuxolimab every 2 weeks at 0.01 to 10 mg/kg.

General study findings and limits: Both CD4+ and CD8+ T cell populations in blood had undergone clonal expansion by week 6 at 0.1 to 3.0 mg/kg. Some patients who did not respond also had low normalized T-cell clonal expansion.

Baseline, cycle 4 day 1, and cycle 7 day 1 were the blood sampling points. Measured with immunoSEQ multiplex PCR; TCRdb has only the in-frame clones, and not every one. The sample includes about 55,000 clones, 77% of them seen just once. The genes are TRBV5-1 and TRBJ1-5, with 11 bases aligning to TRBD1. The sample here was CD4+ or CD8+ T cells sorted from blood, taken in a trial of the OX40 agonist ivuxolimab. This clonotype was sampled from an adult with an advanced solid tumor such as melanoma, head and neck, liver or kidney cancer. The CDR3 nucleotides are TGCGCCAGCAGCTTGGGGACAGGGGGCGGTCAGCCCCAGCATTTT. Translation: CASSLGTGGGQPQHF.